This T cell receptor beta chain was identified in a study of T-cell reconstitution after alpha-beta-depleted transplantation in children. TCRbeta library construction was performed incorporating unique molecular identifiers. TCRdb called the PCR reads again in MiXCR, with one record for every CDR3 protein. Of almost 500,000 distinct CDR3 sequences listed, about 12% are singletons. Trimming took off 0 bases at V and 2 bases at J, with 11 bases between the two ends. Germline V gene data show CDR1 as LGHNA and CDR2 as YNFKEQ. The length of the CDR3 is 16 residues. This chain joins TRBV4-2 and TRBJ1-5; D gene ambiguous. This clonotype was obtained from a human donor who donated a stem cell graft to a child with combined immunodeficiency. The sequencing used PBMCs from the stem cell graft donor, collected from the stem cell graft. The CDR3 reads CASSQEMGEGNQPQHF. DNA for the CDR3: TGTGCCAGCAGCCAAGAGATGGGTGAGGGCAATCAGCCCCAGCATTTT.